The text below deals with one T cell receptor beta chain. Its matching antigen is unknown. The sample comes from a study of cytomegalovirus exposure and HLA in healthy donors. Study findings and constraints: In a later analysis, HLA-C alleles had the fewest associated TCRs, DRB1 alleles the most. Highly shared sequence variants in one cluster were likely a sequencing artifact. A few CMV-associated chains were confirmed in vitro to be specific for CMV antigens.

PCR primers comprised 60 Vbeta and 13 Jbeta primers. TCRdb's table, derived via immunoSEQ multiplex PCR, lists solely in-frame clones and lacks some. The sample lists over 150,000 clones; 70% to 80% were seen once. The clonotype originates from a man in his forties in good health and CMV-seronegative. Sequences were obtained from PBMCs.

DNA for the CDR3: TGTGCCAGCAGCTTAGGTCTCCTAGCGGCCGGGGGAGATACGCAGTATTTT. Translated, it gives CASSLGLLAAGGDTQYF. This sequence joins TRBV11-3 and TRBJ2-3; 7 bases agree with TRBD2. CDR3 length: 17 amino acids. The J segment lost 5 bases and the V segment lost 1 base, leaving 12 bases of the junction unmatched. Germline-derived CDR1 and CDR2 are SGHNT and YENEEA.